These 28 T cell receptor beta chains came from one sample sequenced in a study of response to subunit inactivated influenza vaccine. TCRdb ran MiXCR on the RT-PCR reads and lists one entry per CDR3 protein. There are some 500,000 distinct CDR3 sequences in the sample; approximately 13% occur only once, and around 12% lies in the top ten. Sequenced material: PBMCs from blood, taken about 40 days after vaccination. These receptors all come from a man in his fifties who received an inactivated influenza vaccine.

The J gene is TRBJ1-1, the V gene TRBV29-1; tentatively, D is TRBD1 (6 bases). CDR3 length equals 13 residues. Per the germline V gene, CDR1 is SQVTM and CDR2 is ANQGSEA. Deletions cut 1 base from V and 7 bases from J, with 13 bases between. The CDR3 bases are TGCAGCGTTGAAGTAGGGGGAGGGGGTGAAGCTTTCTTT. Protein sequence: CSVEVGGGGEAFF.

The chain recombines TRBV12-3 or TRBV12-4 with TRBJ2-7; no definite D call. The CDR3 contains 14 residues. The V gene lost 5 bases and the J gene lost 2 bases, with 13 bases spanning the gap. The CDR3 sequence: CASSHTTKTYEQYF. The DNA of the CDR3 is TGTGCCAGCAGTCATACTACAAAAACCTACGAGCAGTACTTC.

This clonotype was seen a handful of times. This chain uses TRBV4-2 with TRBJ2-3; 14 nucleotides match TRBD2. The CDR3 length is 16 residues. Germline V gives CDR1 LGHNA, CDR2 YNFKEQ. J lost 11 bases, V lost 0 bases, and 7 bases had no gene match. DNA for the CDR3: TGTGCCAGCAGCCAAGATCGGGGACTAGCGGGAGTGGTGCAGTATTTT. Its translation: CASSQDRGLAGVVQYF.

Only one count was recorded for this clonotype. The chain is built from TRBV3-1 and TRBJ1-6; no clear D gene. The CDR3 runs to 14 residues. CDR1 and CDR2 (germline): LGHDT, YNNKEL (reference sequence). V lost 2 bases and J lost 7, with 9 bases in between. The CDR3 reads CASSQKGTNSPLHF. In DNA, the CDR3 is TGTGCCAGCAGCCAAAAAGGCACGAATTCACCCCTCCACTTT.

The chain uses TRBV7-2 and TRBJ2-7; the D call may be TRBD1 or TRBD2 (5 bases each). The germline gives CDR1 SGHTA, CDR2 FQGNSA. V dropped 4 bases and J dropped 5 bases, with 12 bases sitting between them. The CDR3 spans 13 residues. The chain's CDR3 is CASSSSRDHEQYF. As DNA, the CDR3 is TGTGCCAGCAGCTCCTCGAGGGACCACGAGCAGTACTTC.

The V and J genes are TRBV20-1 and TRBJ2-7, with TRBD2 matching over 8 bases. V shed 4 bases, J shed 3 bases, and the junction held 20 bases outside the gene matches. The CDR3 consists of 18 residues. Germline CDR1 reads DFQATT; CDR2 reads SNEGSKA (reference sequence). The CDR3 is CSATGGGGRPNLLYEQYF. The CDR3 bases are TGCAGTGCTACAGGCGGCGGGGGGCGACCTAACCTTCTCTACGAGCAGTACTTC.

J is TRBJ2-7 and V is TRBV5-1, with D possibly TRBD1 on 6 matching bases. Germline CDR1 is SGHRS and CDR2 is YFSETQ. The V gene lost 3 bases and the J gene lost 7 bases, with 17 bases spanning the gap. The CDR3 has 14 residues. The CDR3 loop reads CASSSQGTFGEQYF. In nucleotides, the CDR3 is TGCGCCAGCAGCTCACAGGGAACGTTTGGTGAGCAGTACTTC.

V usage is TRBV5-5 and J usage is TRBJ1-1, with 12 bases fitting TRBD1. This CDR3 contains 15 residues. V shed 3 bases, J shed 5 bases, and the junction held 5 bases outside the gene matches. Per the germline V gene, CDR1 is SGHKS and CDR2 is YYEKEE (reference sequence). DNA for the CDR3: TGTGCCAGCAGCTCTGGGACAGGGGGCCGGACTGAAGCTTTCTTT. Protein product: CASSSGTGGRTEAFF.

V gene TRBV4-1 combines with J gene TRBJ2-7, with 13 bases that match TRBD2. Germline CDR1 reads MGHRA; CDR2 reads YSYEKL. The ends lost 0 bases at V and 2 bases at J; junction bases unmatched: 16. This CDR3 region has 21 residues. CDR3 loop: CASSQEGITGLAGFGAYEQYF. The CDR3 DNA reads as TGCGCCAGCAGCCAAGAGGGAATTACGGGACTAGCGGGATTTGGAGCCTACGAGCAGTACTTC.

This clonotype has just a few counts. The chain combines TRBV20-1 with TRBJ1-2; unclear D gene. The CDR3 is 13 amino acids. The V and J ends lost 2 bases and 7 bases respectively, with 14 bases between them. The germline CDR1 and CDR2 sequences are DFQATT and SNEGSKA (reference sequence). The CDR3 DNA is TGCAGTGCTAGACCCCCCGGTCTGAGTGGCTACACCTTC. Translating gives CSARPPGLSGYTF.

This rearrangement joins TRBV24-1 to TRBJ2-1; D unresolved. V was cut by 5 bases and J by 4 bases, with 14 bases left in between. Germline assignment: CDR1 KGHDR and CDR2 SFDVKD. This CDR3 spans 15 amino acids. DNA for the CDR3: TGTGCCACCAGTGGGGCGCCCCTCGGGTACAATGAGCAGTTCTTC. It encodes CATSGAPLGYNEQFF.

The sample holds one count of this clonotype. This chain's CDR3 is CASSRDRGRDNEQFF. The CDR3 DNA is TGTGCCAGCAGCCGGGACAGGGGGAGGGACAATGAGCAGTTCTTC. The V call is TRBV7-8, the J call TRBJ2-1; 11 nucleotides agree with TRBD1. J was trimmed by 5 bases and V by 5 bases; bases with no gene match: 5. This CDR3 has 15 amino acids. CDR1 and CDR2 (germline): SGHVS, FQNEAQ.

The V call is TRBV10-3, the J call TRBJ2-7, with no clear D. Trimming took off 4 bases at V and 0 bases at J, with 7 bases between the two ends. The CDR3 totals 13 residues. Germline CDR1 and CDR2: ENHRY and SYGVKD. The CDR3 reads CAISGASSYEQYF. The CDR3 nucleotides read TGTGCCATCAGTGGAGCCAGCTCCTACGAGCAGTACTTC.

This clonotype was counted between two and nine times. The J gene is TRBJ2-2, the V gene TRBV5-6; 8 bases map to TRBD2. V gave up 4 bases and J gave up 6 bases; unmatched junction bases: 5. Germline CDR1 reads SGHDT; CDR2 reads YYEEEE. This CDR3 contains 14 residues. The CDR3 DNA follows: TGTGCCAGCAGCGACGGACTAGCTGCCGGGGAGCTGTTTTTT. Its translation is CASSDGLAAGELFF.

The chain combines TRBV10-3 with TRBJ1-2; TRBD1 agrees at 7 bases. V gave up 0 bases and J gave up 7 bases; unmatched junction bases: 8. The V gene's germline CDR1 is ENHRY and CDR2 SYGVKD. This CDR3 region has 15 residues. DNA for the CDR3: TGTGCCATCAGTGAGTCCGGACAGGCGAGGGTTGGCTACACCTTC. Its protein is CAISESGQARVGYTF.

This clonotype was seen a handful of times. The chain has TRBV9 and TRBJ1-1, with a tentative D call TRBD1 (6 bases). Germline V CDR1 and CDR2: SGDLS, YYNGEE. The CDR3 contains 15 residues. The ends were cut back, 3 bases at V and 3 bases at J, with 15 bases in the middle. CDR3 bases: TGTGCCAGCAGCGGGGGACAACCGGGTGACACTGAAGCTTTCTTT. Its translation is CASSGGQPGDTEAFF. Based on the CDR3 plus reference TRBV9 and TRBJ1-1, the full variable domain is DSGVTQTPKHLITATGQRVTLRCSPRSGDLSVYWYQQSLDQGLQFLIQYYNGEERAKGNILERFSAQQFPDLHSELNLSSLELGDSALYFCASSGGQPGDTEAFFGQGTRLTVV.

This clonotype has ten or more counts. CDR3 nucleotides: TGTGCCAGCAGCTTGGGCCCCAACATAGCGGGAGTCGAGCAGTACTTC. It codes for CASSLGPNIAGVEQYF. The chain is built from TRBV7-8 and TRBJ2-7, with 9 bases lining up with TRBD2. The length of the CDR3 is 16 residues. Germline lookup yields CDR1 SGHVS and CDR2 FQNEAQ. The V segment lost 3 bases and the J segment 6 bases; nucleotides outside the gene matches: 12.

Only a few counts were recorded for this clonotype. The V gene is TRBV5-1, the J gene TRBJ1-1; the D gene is possibly TRBD1 (6 bases). V gave up 0 bases and J gave up 1 base, with 10 bases separating them. Germline loops: CDR1 SGHRS, CDR2 YFSETQ. The CDR3 has 15 amino acids. The CDR3 bases are TGCGCCAGCAGCTTGGCCGTGACAGGGAACACTGAAGCTTTCTTT. This translates into CASSLAVTGNTEAFF. Supplemented by reference TRBV5-1 and TRBJ1-1, the full variable domain reads KAGVTQTPRYLIKTRGQQVTLSCSPISGHRSVSWYQQTPGQGLQFLFEYFSETQRNKGNFPGRFSGRQFSNSRSEMNVSTLELGDSALYLCASSLAVTGNTEAFFGQGTRLTVV.

This clonotype was seen more than once but under ten times. This chain uses TRBV7-9 with TRBJ1-1, with no clear D. Germline loops: CDR1 SEHNR, CDR2 FQNEAQ (reference sequence). The ends were cut back, 5 bases at V and 0 bases at J, with 7 bases in the middle. CDR3 size: 13 residues. In DNA, the CDR3 is TGTGCCAGCAGCCCCTCGGTGAACACTGAAGCTTTCTTT. This codes for CASSPSVNTEAFF.

This CDR3 is CASSYRLAGHNEQFF. The CDR3 DNA follows: TGCGCCAGCAGCTACAGACTAGCGGGACACAATGAGCAGTTCTTC. The chain recombines TRBV5-1 with TRBJ2-1; TRBD2 aligns across 11 bases. Germline CDR1 and CDR2: SGHRS and YFSETQ. The CDR3 has 15 amino acids. Trimming cost V 3 bases and J 5 bases; bases outside gene matches: 4.

The chain is built from TRBV12-3 or TRBV12-4 and TRBJ2-7, with D perhaps matching TRBD2 (5 bases). Trimming shortened V by 3 bases and J by 2 bases, and 14 bases separated the two germline ends. The CDR3 loop spans 15 amino acids. CDR3 coding DNA: TGTGCCAGCAGTTTTAGGAGCGGCGCAACCTACGAGCAGTACTTC. The encoded protein is CASSFRSGATYEQYF.

This clonotype was counted a few times. The rearrangement uses TRBV9 and TRBJ2-7, with TRBD1 as a possible D gene (6 bases). Germline V lookup: CDR1 SGDLS, CDR2 YYNGEE. V lost 0 bases and J lost 3, with 13 bases in between. The length of the CDR3 is 15 residues. The CDR3 region is CASSVEAVGGYEQYF. CDR3 bases: TGTGCCAGCAGCGTAGAGGCGGTAGGGGGCTACGAGCAGTACTTC.

This clonotype was observed a handful of times. The chain uses TRBV6-1 and TRBJ2-2; TRBD2 is a possible D gene (6 bases). This CDR3 is 15 amino acids long. CDR1 MNHNS and CDR2 SASEGT come from the germline V gene. V was shortened by 8 bases and J by 2 bases, with 15 bases between the two germline ends. CDR3 region: CASGGTGTNTGELFF. Here the CDR3 DNA reads TGTGCCAGCGGGGGGACTGGCACCAACACCGGGGAGCTGTTTTTT.

The genes are TRBV7-9 and TRBJ1-4, with TRBD1 as a possible D gene (5 bases). Germline loops: CDR1 SEHNR, CDR2 FQNEAQ (reference sequence). With 5 bases removed from V and 3 bases from J, the gap between germline ends came to 13 bases. This CDR3 has 15 amino acids. CDR3 nucleotide sequence: TGTGCCAGCAGCCCCCAGGGAATAGCTAATGAAAAACTGTTTTTT. Translating it yields CASSPQGIANEKLFF. The full variable domain, with the rest looked up from reference TRBV7-9 and TRBJ1-4, is DTGVSQNPRHKITKRGQNVTFRCDPISEHNRLYWYRQTLGQGPEFLTYFQNEAQLEKSRLLSDRFSAERPKGSFSTLEIQRTEQGDSAMYLCASSPQGIANEKLFFGSGTQLSVL.

A single count supports this clonotype. The CDR3, as DNA: TGTGCCAGCAGTCCATCTCTAGCGGGAGGCAAGTATGAGCAGTTCTTC. Its translation is CASSPSLAGGKYEQFF. The chain uses TRBV6-1 and TRBJ2-1; 11 nucleotides align to TRBD2. The CDR3 spans 16 residues. The junction had 11 bases not matched to a gene; V was cut back by 5 bases and J by 8 bases. The germline V gene encodes CDR1 MNHNS and CDR2 SASEGT.

This clonotype was seen at least ten times. The chain has TRBV5-4 and TRBJ1-4; D possibly corresponds to TRBD1 (5 bases). Trimming removed 4 bases at V and 5 bases at J, with 12 bases between. Germline V gene lookup returns CDR1 SGHNT and CDR2 YYREEE (reference sequence). The CDR3 is 14 residues long. DNA of the CDR3: TGTGCCAGCAGCAATCAGGGACTGAATGAAAAACTGTTTTTT. The encoded protein is CASSNQGLNEKLFF.

This clonotype has at least ten counts. The rearrangement joins TRBV20-1 to TRBJ2-1; the match to TRBD2 covers 7 bases. The CDR3 is 14 residues long. The germline gives CDR1 DFQATT, CDR2 SNEGSKA (reference sequence). The V segment lost 6 bases and the J segment 0 bases; nucleotides outside the gene matches: 5. In DNA form, the CDR3 reads TGCAGTGCAAAAGGACTAGACTCCTACAATGAGCAGTTCTTC. This codes for CSAKGLDSYNEQFF.

This sequence joins TRBV6-5 and TRBJ1-4; TRBD1 might be the D (5 bases). V shed 2 bases and J shed 3 bases, with 10 bases lying between them. Germline CDR1 and CDR2: MNHEY and SVGAGI. This CDR3 has 15 amino acids. The CDR3 DNA reads TGTGCCAGCAGTTACGGGGGGGAAGCTAATGAAAAACTGTTTTTT. Encoded protein: CASSYGGEANEKLFF.